This T cell receptor beta chain is drawn from a study of blood T cell repertoires in COVID-19. The wider study: Italy, Spain and the United States were the sources of the convalescent and acute COVID-19 samples. Sample material is recorded as cDNA or gDNA derived from T cells, B-cell-depleted T cells, or PBMCs.

TCRdb's copy holds only in-frame clones and misses some; the assay was immunoSEQ multiplex PCR. Found here are over 80,000 clones, over 75% of them singletons; the top ten hold roughly 21%. V lost 5 bases, J lost 3 bases, and 5 bases stayed unmatched. The V gene's germline CDR1 is ENHRY and CDR2 SYGVKD. CDR3 length equals 14 residues. The sample comprised peripheral blood. This receptor was taken from a human donor in a cohort sampled during active COVID-19. The gene calls are TRBV10-3 and TRBJ2-7, with 9 nucleotides matching TRBD1. The CDR3 DNA sequence: TGTGCCATCAGTCCGGGACAGGGACGCTACGAGCAGTACTTC. As protein: CAISPGQGRYEQYF.